A selection of T cell receptor beta chains follows, all from one sample in a study of T cells in localized non-small cell lung cancer. Some clones are missing from TCRdb's copy, which holds only in-frame ones; the method was immunoSEQ multiplex PCR. The sample holds 65,000 to 90,000 clones, roughly 75% seen once. The sample in question was PBMCs, obtained before any cancer treatment. These TCRs come from a man aged 40 to 69 with stage II squamous cell lung carcinoma. Each CDR3 is given with its conserved first and last residue. The D gene is left open where the match is weak.

j_call v_call d_call cdr3_aa cdr3_nt
TRBJ1-5 TRBV10-1 TRBD1 CASSDSGQGFDHSNQPQHF TGCGCCAGCAGTGATTCCGGACAGGGCTTTGATCATAGCAATCAGCCCCAGCATTTT
TRBJ1-3 TRBV5-4 - CASSLGGPVGNTIYF TGTGCCAGCAGCTTGGGAGGGCCCGTTGGAAACACCATATATTTT
TRBJ1-2 TRBV28 - CASSQPGPYGYTF TGTGCCAGCAGTCAGCCGGGCCCCTATGGCTACACCTTC
TRBJ2-2 TRBV7-2 - CASSQEVGELFF TGTGCCAGCAGTCAAGAGGTCGGGGAGCTGTTTTTT
TRBJ2-2 TRBV5-5 TRBD2 CASTRGEGPMNTGELFF TGTGCCAGCACCCGGGGGGAGGGACCCATGAACACCGGGGAGCTGTTTTTT
TRBJ2-1 TRBV28 TRBD2 CASSFPSRGRAPYNEQFF TGTGCCAGCAGTTTCCCTTCCCGCGGGAGGGCCCCCTACAATGAGCAGTTCTTC
TRBJ1-1 TRBV19 - CASISGQMNTEAFF TGTGCCAGTATTTCGGGACAAATGAACACTGAAGCTTTCTTT
TRBJ1-2 TRBV6-6 - CASSYPGNYGYTF TGTGCCAGCAGTTACCCGGGAAACTATGGCTACACCTTC
TRBJ1-2 TRBV5-1 - CASSLRGASDNYGYTF TGCGCCAGCAGCTTGCGGGGGGCATCGGACAACTATGGCTACACCTTC
TRBJ2-3 TRBV18 - CASSPLAEIGADTQYF TGTGCCAGCTCACCACTCGCCGAGATCGGGGCAGATACGCAGTATTTT
TRBJ2-5 TRBV13 - CASSPLTWGNQYF TGTGCCAGCAGCCCCCTCACATGGGGAAACCAGTACTTC